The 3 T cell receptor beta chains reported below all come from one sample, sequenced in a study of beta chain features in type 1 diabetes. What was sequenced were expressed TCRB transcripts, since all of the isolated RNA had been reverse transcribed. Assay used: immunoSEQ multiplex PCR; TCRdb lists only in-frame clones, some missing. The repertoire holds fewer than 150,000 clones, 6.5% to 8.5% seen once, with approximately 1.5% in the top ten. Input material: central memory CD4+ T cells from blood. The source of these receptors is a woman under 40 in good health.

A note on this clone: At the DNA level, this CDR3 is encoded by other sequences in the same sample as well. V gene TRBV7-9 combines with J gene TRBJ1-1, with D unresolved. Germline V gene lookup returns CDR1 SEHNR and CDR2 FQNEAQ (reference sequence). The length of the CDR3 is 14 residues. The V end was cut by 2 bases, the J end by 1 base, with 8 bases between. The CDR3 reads CASSLSAGNTEAFF. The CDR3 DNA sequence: TGTGCCAGCAGCTTAAGTGCCGGGAACACTGAAGCTTTCTTT. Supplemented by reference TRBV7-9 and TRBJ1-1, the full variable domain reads DTGVSQNPRHKITKRGQNVTFRCDPISEHNRLYWYRQTLGQGPEFLTYFQNEAQLEKSRLLSDRFSAERPKGSFSTLEIQRTEQGDSAMYLCASSLSAGNTEAFFGQGTRLTVV.

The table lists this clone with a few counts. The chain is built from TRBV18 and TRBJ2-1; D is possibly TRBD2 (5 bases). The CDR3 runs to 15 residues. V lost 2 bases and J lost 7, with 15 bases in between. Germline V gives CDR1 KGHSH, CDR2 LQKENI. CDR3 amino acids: CASSPGRTAPNEQFF. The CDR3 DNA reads TGTGCCAGCTCACCAGGGAGAACGGCGCCGAATGAGCAGTTCTTC.

The CDR3 is CASSPDYGRGNEQFF. The CDR3 region has the DNA TGCGCCAGCAGCCCGGATTACGGGAGAGGGAATGAGCAGTTCTTC. The chain links TRBV4-3 to TRBJ2-1, with D perhaps matching TRBD2 (6 bases). V lost 4 bases to trimming and J lost 7 bases, with 17 bases between them. Germline lookup yields CDR1 LGHNA and CDR2 YSLEER. The CDR3 consists of 15 residues.